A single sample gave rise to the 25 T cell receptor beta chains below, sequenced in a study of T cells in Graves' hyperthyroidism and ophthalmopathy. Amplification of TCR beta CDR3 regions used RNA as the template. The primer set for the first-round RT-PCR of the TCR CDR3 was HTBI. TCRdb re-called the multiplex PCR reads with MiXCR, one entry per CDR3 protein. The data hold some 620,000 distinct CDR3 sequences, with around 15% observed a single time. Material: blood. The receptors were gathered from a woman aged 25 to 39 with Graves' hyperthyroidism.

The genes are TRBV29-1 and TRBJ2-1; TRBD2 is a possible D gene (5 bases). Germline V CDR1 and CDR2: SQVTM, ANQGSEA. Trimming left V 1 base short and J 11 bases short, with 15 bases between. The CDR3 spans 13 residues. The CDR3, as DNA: TGCAGCGTTGAAGTACCCCCGGACTCTCAGCAGTTCTTC. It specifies CSVEVPPDSQQFF.

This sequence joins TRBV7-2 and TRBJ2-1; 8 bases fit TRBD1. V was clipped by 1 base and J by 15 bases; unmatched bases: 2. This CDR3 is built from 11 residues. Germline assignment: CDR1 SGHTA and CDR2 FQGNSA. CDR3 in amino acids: CASSLVGQAFF. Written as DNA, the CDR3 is TGTGCCAGCAGCTTAGTGGGACAGGCGTTCTTC. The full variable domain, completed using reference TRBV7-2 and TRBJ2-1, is GAGVSQSPSNKVTEKGKDVELRCDPISGHTALYWYRQSLGQGLEFLIYFQGNSAPDKSGLPSDRFSAERTGGSVSTLTIQRTQQEDSAVYLCASSLVGQAFFGPGTRLTVL.

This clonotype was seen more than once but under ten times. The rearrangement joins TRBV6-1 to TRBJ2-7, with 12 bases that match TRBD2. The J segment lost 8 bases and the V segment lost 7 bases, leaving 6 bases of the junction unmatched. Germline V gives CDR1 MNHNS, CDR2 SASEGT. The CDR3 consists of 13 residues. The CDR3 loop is CASTRTSGIKQYF. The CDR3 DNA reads TGTGCCAGCACTCGGACTAGCGGGATTAAGCAGTACTTC.

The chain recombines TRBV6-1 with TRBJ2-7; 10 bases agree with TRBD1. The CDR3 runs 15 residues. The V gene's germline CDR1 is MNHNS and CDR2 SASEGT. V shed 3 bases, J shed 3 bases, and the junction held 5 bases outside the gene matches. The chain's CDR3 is CASSDRTGGGYEQYF. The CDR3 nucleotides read TGTGCCAGCAGTGACCGGACAGGGGGGGGCTACGAGCAGTACTTC.

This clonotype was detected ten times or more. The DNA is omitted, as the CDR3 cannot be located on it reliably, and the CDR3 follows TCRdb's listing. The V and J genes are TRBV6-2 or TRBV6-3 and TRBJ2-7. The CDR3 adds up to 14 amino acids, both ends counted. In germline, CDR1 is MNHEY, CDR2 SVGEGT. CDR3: CASSSSLAPYEQYF.

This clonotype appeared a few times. This CDR3 reads CASSPGLQNEKLFF. DNA for the CDR3: TGTGCCAGCAGCCCAGGACTGCAAAATGAAAAACTGTTTTTT. This chain connects TRBV7-3 to TRBJ1-4; D not resolved. V gave up 5 bases and J gave up 5 bases, with 12 bases separating them. This CDR3 has 14 residues. CDR1 and CDR2 from the germline V gene are SGHTA and FQGTGA.

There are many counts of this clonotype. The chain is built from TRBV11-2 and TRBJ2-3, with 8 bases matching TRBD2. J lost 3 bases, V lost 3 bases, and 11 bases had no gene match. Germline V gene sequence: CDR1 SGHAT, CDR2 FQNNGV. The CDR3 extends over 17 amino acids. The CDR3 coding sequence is TGTGCCAGCAGCTTTATTGGGGCTAGCGGGCGGACAGATACGCAGTATTTT. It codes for CASSFIGASGRTDTQYF.

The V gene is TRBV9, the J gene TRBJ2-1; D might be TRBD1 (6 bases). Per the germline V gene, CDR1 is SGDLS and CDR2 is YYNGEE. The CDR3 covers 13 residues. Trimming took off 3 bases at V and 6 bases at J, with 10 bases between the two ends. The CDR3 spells CASSANRVNEQFF. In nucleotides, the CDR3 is TGTGCCAGCAGCGCCAACAGGGTCAATGAGCAGTTCTTC.

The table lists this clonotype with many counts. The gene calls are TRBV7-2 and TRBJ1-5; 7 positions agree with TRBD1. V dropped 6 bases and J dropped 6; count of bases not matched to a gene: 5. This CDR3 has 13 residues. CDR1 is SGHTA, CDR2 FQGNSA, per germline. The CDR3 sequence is CASSSTGVQPQHF. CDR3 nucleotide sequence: TGTGCCAGCAGTTCTACAGGGGTTCAGCCCCAGCATTTT. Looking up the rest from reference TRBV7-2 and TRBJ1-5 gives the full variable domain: GAGVSQSPSNKVTEKGKDVELRCDPISGHTALYWYRQSLGQGLEFLIYFQGNSAPDKSGLPSDRFSAERTGGSVSTLTIQRTQQEDSAVYLCASSSTGVQPQHFGDGTRLSIL.

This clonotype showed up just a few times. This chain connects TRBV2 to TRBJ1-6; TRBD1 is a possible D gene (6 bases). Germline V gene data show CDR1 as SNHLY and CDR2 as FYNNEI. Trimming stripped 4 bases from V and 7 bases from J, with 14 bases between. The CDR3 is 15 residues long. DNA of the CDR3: TGTGCCAGCAGTGCATATCGGACAGAAAATTCACCCCTCCACTTT. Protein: CASSAYRTENSPLHF. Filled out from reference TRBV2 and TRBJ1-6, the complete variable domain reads EPEVTQTPSHQVTQMGQEVILRCVPISNHLYFYWYRQILGQKVEFLVSFYNNEISEKSEIFDDQFSVERPDGSNFTLKIRSTKLEDSAMYFCASSAYRTENSPLHFGNGTRLTVT.

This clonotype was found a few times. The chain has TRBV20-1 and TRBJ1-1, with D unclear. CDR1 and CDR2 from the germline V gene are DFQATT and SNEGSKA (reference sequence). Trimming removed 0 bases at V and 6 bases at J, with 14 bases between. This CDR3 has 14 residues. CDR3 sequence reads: CSARDPGEAPEAFF. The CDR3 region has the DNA TGCAGTGCTAGAGATCCCGGAGAGGCACCTGAAGCTTTCTTT.

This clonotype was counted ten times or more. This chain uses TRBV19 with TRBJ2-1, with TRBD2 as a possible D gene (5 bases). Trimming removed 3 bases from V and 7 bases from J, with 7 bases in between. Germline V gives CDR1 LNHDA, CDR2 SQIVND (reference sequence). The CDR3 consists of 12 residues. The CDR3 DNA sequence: TGTGCCAGTAGTATGAGCGGAAATGAGCAGTTCTTC. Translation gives CASSMSGNEQFF. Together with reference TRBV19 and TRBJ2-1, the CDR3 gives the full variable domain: DGGITQSPKYLFRKEGQNVTLSCEQNLNHDAMYWYRQDPGQGLRLIYYSQIVNDFQKGDIAEGYSVSREKKESFPLTVTSAQKNPTAFYLCASSMSGNEQFFGPGTRLTVL.

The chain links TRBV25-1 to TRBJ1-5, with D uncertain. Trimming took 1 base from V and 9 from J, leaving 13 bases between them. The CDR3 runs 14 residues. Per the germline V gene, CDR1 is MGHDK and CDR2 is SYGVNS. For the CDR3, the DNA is TGTGCCAGCAGTGAATCGGGCAGCTTGGGGCCCCAGCATTTT. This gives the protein CASSESGSLGPQHF.

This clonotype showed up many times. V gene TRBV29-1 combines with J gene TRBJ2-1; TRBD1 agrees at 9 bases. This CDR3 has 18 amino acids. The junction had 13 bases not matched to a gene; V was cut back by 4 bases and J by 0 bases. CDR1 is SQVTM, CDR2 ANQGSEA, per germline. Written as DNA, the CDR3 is TGCAGCGTTGGGGGACAGGGCTCACCCAGGGGCTCCTACAATGAGCAGTTCTTC. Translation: CSVGGQGSPRGSYNEQFF.

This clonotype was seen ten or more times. DNA of the CDR3: TGTGCCAGTTCAGCCTCGGGAGGGCATAACACAGATACGCAGTATTTT. Amino acids: CASSASGGHNTDTQYF. The chain couples TRBV19 to TRBJ2-3; 8 bases fit TRBD2. There are 16 residues in the CDR3. CDR1 LNHDA and CDR2 SQIVND come from the germline V gene (reference sequence). The J segment lost 2 bases and the V segment lost 8 bases, leaving 12 bases of the junction unmatched.

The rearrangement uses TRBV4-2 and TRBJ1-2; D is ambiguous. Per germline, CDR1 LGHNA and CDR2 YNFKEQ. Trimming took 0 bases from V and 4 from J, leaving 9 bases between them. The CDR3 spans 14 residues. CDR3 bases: TGTGCCAGCAGCCAAGATCCGGACGTCTATGGCTACACCTTC. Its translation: CASSQDPDVYGYTF.

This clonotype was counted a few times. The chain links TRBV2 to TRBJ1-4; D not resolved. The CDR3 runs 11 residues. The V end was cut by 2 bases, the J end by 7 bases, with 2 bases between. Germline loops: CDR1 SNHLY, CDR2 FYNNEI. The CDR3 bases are TGTGCCAGCAGTGAACGTGAAAAACTGTTTTTT. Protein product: CASSEREKLFF.

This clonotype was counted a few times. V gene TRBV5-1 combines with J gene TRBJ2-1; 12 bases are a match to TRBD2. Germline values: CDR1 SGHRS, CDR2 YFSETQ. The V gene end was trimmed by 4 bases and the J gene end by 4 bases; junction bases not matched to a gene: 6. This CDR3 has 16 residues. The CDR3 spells CASSGGGLAGYNEQFF. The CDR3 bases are TGCGCCAGCAGCGGGGGGGGACTAGCGGGTTACAATGAGCAGTTCTTC.

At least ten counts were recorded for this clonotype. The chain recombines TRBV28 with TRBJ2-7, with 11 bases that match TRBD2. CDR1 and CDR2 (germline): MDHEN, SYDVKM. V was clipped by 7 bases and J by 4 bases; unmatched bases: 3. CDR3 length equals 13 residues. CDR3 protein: CASTGTSGYEQYF. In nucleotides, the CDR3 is TGTGCCAGCACGGGGACTAGCGGTTACGAGCAGTACTTC.

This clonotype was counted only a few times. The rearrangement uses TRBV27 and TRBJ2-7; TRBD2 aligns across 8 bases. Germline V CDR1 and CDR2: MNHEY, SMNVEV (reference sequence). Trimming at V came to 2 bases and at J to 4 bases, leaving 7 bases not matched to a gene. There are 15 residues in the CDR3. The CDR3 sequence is CASSLVAGRFYEQYF. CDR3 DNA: TGTGCCAGCAGTTTAGTAGCGGGGAGGTTTTACGAGCAGTACTTC.

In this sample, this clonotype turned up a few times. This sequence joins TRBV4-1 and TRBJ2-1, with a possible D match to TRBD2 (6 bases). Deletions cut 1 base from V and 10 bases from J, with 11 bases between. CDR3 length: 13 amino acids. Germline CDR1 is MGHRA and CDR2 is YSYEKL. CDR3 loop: CASSQVLREEQFF. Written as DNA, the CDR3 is TGCGCCAGCAGCCAAGTTCTCCGGGAGGAGCAGTTCTTC.

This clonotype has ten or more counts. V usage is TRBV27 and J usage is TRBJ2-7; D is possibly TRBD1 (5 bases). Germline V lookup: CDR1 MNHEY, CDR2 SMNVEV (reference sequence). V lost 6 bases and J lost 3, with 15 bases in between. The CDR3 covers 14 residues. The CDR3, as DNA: TGTGCCAGCAGCCTGGACAAGCCTGTCTACGAGCAGTACTTC. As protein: CASSLDKPVYEQYF.

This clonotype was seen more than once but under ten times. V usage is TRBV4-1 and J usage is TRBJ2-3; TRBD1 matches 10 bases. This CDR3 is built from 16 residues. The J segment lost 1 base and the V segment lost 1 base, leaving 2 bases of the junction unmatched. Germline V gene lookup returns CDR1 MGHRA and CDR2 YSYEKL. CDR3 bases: TGCGCCAGCAGCCAAGGGGACAGGGGCGGCACAGATACGCAGTATTTT. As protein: CASSQGDRGGTDTQYF.

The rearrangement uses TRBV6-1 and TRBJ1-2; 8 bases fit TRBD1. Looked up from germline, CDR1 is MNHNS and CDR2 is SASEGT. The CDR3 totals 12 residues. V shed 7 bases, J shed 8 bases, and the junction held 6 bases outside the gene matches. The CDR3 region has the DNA TGTGCCAGCACCCGGACAGGGCAGGGCTACACCTTC. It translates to CASTRTGQGYTF.

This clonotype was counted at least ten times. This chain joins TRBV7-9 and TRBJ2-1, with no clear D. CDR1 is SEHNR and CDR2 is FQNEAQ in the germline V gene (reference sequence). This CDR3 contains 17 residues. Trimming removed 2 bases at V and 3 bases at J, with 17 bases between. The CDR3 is CASSLPLLTEYYNEQFF. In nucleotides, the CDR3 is TGTGCCAGCAGCTTACCGTTACTGACTGAATACTACAATGAGCAGTTCTTC.